Following are 24 T cell receptor beta chains from one sample sequenced in a study of Ad26.COV2.S vaccination and SARS-CoV-2 variants. This sample's treatment: some 20 received Ad26.COV2.S at low or high dose, single or two shots; 5 received placebo; per-sample allocation not given. Following the first vaccine or placebo injection, samples were taken on day 63. The protocol was immunoSEQ multiplex PCR, while the TCRdb copy is restricted to in-frame clones and leaves out a portion. The sample has about 400,000 clones; 92% are singletons. Specimen: peripheral blood, collected in a trial of Ad26.COV2.S vaccine versus placebo. These receptors all stem from a person aged 18-60 years who received the Ad26.COV2.S COVID-19 vaccine or a placebo.

The V call is TRBV7-9, the J call TRBJ2-7; TRBD1 agrees at 9 bases. This CDR3 is built from 12 residues. V trimming: 8 bases; J trimming: 3 bases; junction bases outside the gene matches: 2. Germline CDR1 and CDR2: SEHNR and FQNEAQ (reference sequence). The CDR3 nucleotides read TGTGCCAGCGGGGACAGGGACTACGAGCAGTACTTC. This encodes CASGDRDYEQYF.

The genes are TRBV27 and TRBJ2-3; 7 bases match TRBD2. The CDR3 totals 16 residues. The germline gives CDR1 MNHEY, CDR2 SMNVEV (reference sequence). The junction had 15 bases not matched to a gene; V was cut back by 5 bases and J by 7 bases. The CDR3 sequence: CASSGRLGGVGNTQYF. The CDR3 nucleotides are TGTGCCAGCAGTGGACGATTGGGGGGGGTGGGTAATACGCAGTATTTT.

The V call is TRBV6-6, the J call TRBJ2-3; TRBD2 matches at 7 bases. Germline CDR1 reads MNHNY; CDR2 reads SVGAGI (reference sequence). The CDR3 totals 14 residues. V gave up 6 bases and J gave up 2 bases; unmatched junction bases: 5. The CDR3 loop is CASSYGTTTDTQYF. In DNA, the CDR3 is TGTGCCAGCAGCTACGGGACTACCACAGATACGCAGTATTTT.

The genes are TRBV7-2 and TRBJ2-5; D possibly corresponds to TRBD1 (6 bases). The germline gives CDR1 SGHTA, CDR2 FQGNSA. V shed 1 base and J shed 3 bases, with 9 bases lying between them. CDR3 length equals 14 residues. CDR3 residues: CASSLGTDKETQYF. CDR3 DNA sequence: TGTGCCAGCAGCTTAGGGACAGACAAAGAGACCCAGTACTTC.

This chain connects TRBV18 to TRBJ2-1; 9 bases fit TRBD1. The CDR3 has 14 amino acids. The V gene's germline CDR1 is KGHSH and CDR2 LQKENI. V lost 3 bases, J lost 4 bases, and 1 base stayed unmatched. The CDR3 is CASSPGTGYNEQFF. The CDR3 nucleotides read TGTGCCAGCTCACCCGGGACAGGGTACAATGAGCAGTTCTTC.

V usage is TRBV10-1 and J usage is TRBJ1-3; D gene ambiguous. This CDR3 contains 12 residues. Trimming stripped 3 bases from V and 0 bases from J, with 0 bases between. Germline loops: CDR1 WNHNN, CDR2 SYGVQD (reference sequence). As DNA, the CDR3 is TGCGCCAGCAGTGACTCTGGAAACACCATATATTTT. Translation: CASSDSGNTIYF.

This clone was observed once. The chain carries TRBV12-3 or TRBV12-4 and TRBJ1-1; 10 nucleotides match TRBD1. CDR3 size: 12 residues. The J segment lost 8 bases and the V segment lost 5 bases, leaving 2 bases of the junction unmatched. The CDR3 spells CASSDRGPEAFF. The CDR3 coding sequence is TGTGCCAGCAGTGACAGGGGGCCCGAAGCTTTCTTT.

The chain combines TRBV27 with TRBJ2-5; 11 nucleotides agree with TRBD2. Trimming at V came to 4 bases and at J to 4 bases, leaving 2 bases not matched to a gene. CDR1 MNHEY and CDR2 SMNVEV come from the germline V gene (reference sequence). The CDR3 extends over 14 amino acids. The CDR3 region has the DNA TGTGCCAGCAGTTACCTAGCGGGGGGAGAGACCCAGTACTTC. Its translation is CASSYLAGGETQYF.

V gene TRBV30 combines with J gene TRBJ1-1; a possible D gene is TRBD1 (6 bases). In germline, CDR1 is GTSNPN, CDR2 SVGIG (reference sequence). The V gene lost 8 bases and the J gene lost 2 bases, with 12 bases spanning the gap. The CDR3 has 12 residues. In DNA, the CDR3 is TGTGCCCGAGGACAGAGAAACACTGAAGCTTTCTTT. It encodes CARGQRNTEAFF.

A single count supports this clone. The chain employs TRBV6-5 and TRBJ1-2; TRBD1 matches at 9 bases. V lost 6 bases to trimming and J lost 7 bases; unmatched junction nucleotides: 6. CDR1 is MNHEY, CDR2 SVGAGI, per germline. The CDR3 is 13 amino acids. The CDR3 coding sequence is TGTGCCAGCAGGAAAGGACAGGGGTTTGGCTACACCTTC. Amino acids: CASRKGQGFGYTF.

The V and J genes are TRBV4-3 and TRBJ1-2, with no clear D. Germline loops: CDR1 LGHNA, CDR2 YSLEER. Trimming shortened V by 1 base and J by 4 bases, and 13 bases separated the two germline ends. This CDR3 has 15 residues. CDR3 region: CASSQVPGSPYGYTF. For the CDR3, the DNA is TGCGCCAGCAGCCAAGTCCCCGGGAGCCCCTATGGCTACACCTTC.

The V call is TRBV3-1 (or the pseudogene TRBV3-2), the J call TRBJ2-7; TRBD1 matches at 10 bases. The CDR3 spans 20 residues. V lost 2 bases and J lost 5; bases outside the gene matches: 21. Germline V CDR1 and CDR2: LGHDT, YNNKEL (reference sequence). The CDR3 bases are TGTGCCAGCAGCCAAAACCCCTACCCCCACCTGACAGGGGGCTACGACGAGCAGTACTTC. It specifies CASSQNPYPHLTGGYDEQYF.

The rearrangement uses TRBV19 and TRBJ2-3, with TRBD2 matching 9 bases. The CDR3 totals 17 residues. The trim removed 1 base at V and 2 bases at J, leaving 7 bases unmatched. Germline-derived CDR1 and CDR2 are LNHDA and SQIVND (reference sequence). The DNA for the CDR3 is TGTGCCAGTAGTATAGTGCTAGCGGGGTCATCCACAGATACGCAGTATTTT. Translated, it gives CASSIVLAGSSTDTQYF.

The rearrangement uses TRBV6-2 or TRBV6-3 and TRBJ2-7; 7 positions match TRBD1. Germline V gene lookup returns CDR1 MNHEY and CDR2 SVGEGT. The CDR3 is 15 amino acids. The J segment lost 6 bases and the V segment lost 0 bases, leaving 8 bases of the junction unmatched. In nucleotides, the CDR3 is TGTGCCAGCAGTTACTCGACAGGGATCGGGTCCGAGCAGTACTTC. This encodes CASSYSTGIGSEQYF.

Worth noting for this clone: The identical CDR3 is also encoded by other nucleotide sequences in the sample. The rearrangement joins TRBV12-3 or TRBV12-4 to TRBJ1-2; tentative D call: TRBD1 (6 bases). The CDR3 loop spans 11 amino acids. The ends were cut back, 3 bases at V and 8 bases at J, with 7 bases in the middle. This CDR3 is CASSLGGGYTF. The DNA of the CDR3 is TGTGCCAGCAGTTTGGGGGGCGGCTACACCTTC.

The chain has TRBV11-2 and TRBJ1-2; D possibly corresponds to TRBD1 (5 bases). This CDR3 spans 13 amino acids. CDR1 and CDR2 (germline): SGHAT, FQNNGV. The germline V and J ends were trimmed by 1 base and 2 bases, with 5 bases remaining between them. The CDR3 bases are TGTGCCAGCAGCTTAGGACAGAACTATGGCTACACCTTC. This codes for CASSLGQNYGYTF.

This CDR3 is CASSRRRGPDEKLFF. CDR3 in DNA: TGTGCCAGCAGCCGCAGAAGGGGGCCGGATGAAAAACTGTTTTTT. This chain uses TRBV3-1 (or the pseudogene TRBV3-2) with TRBJ1-4; 7 bases line up with TRBD1. Per the germline V gene, CDR1 is LGHDT and CDR2 is YNNKEL (reference sequence). The V gene end was trimmed by 4 bases and the J gene end by 6 bases; junction bases not matched to a gene: 8. This CDR3 has 15 residues.

The V and J genes are TRBV3-1 (or the pseudogene TRBV3-2) and TRBJ1-2; unclear D gene. V was pared by 4 bases and J by 0 bases, with 12 bases between. CDR3 length equals 15 residues. Germline V lookup: CDR1 LGHDT, CDR2 YNNKEL (reference sequence). The CDR3 protein is CASSPGELTNYGYTF. The CDR3 bases are TGTGCCAGCAGCCCAGGAGAATTAACTAACTATGGCTACACCTTC.

This sequence joins TRBV30 and TRBJ1-1; maybe TRBD1 (5 bases). The CDR3 spans 13 residues. Per the germline V gene, CDR1 is GTSNPN and CDR2 is SVGIG (reference sequence). V was pared by 0 bases and J by 10 bases, with 15 bases between. CDR3 sequence reads: CAWSVSSGVRAFF. The CDR3 DNA sequence: TGTGCCTGGAGTGTATCTTCGGGGGTGAGAGCTTTCTTT.

The chain is built from TRBV12-3 or TRBV12-4 and TRBJ2-3; D ambiguous. This CDR3 is 11 amino acids long. Trimming took off 5 bases at V and 2 bases at J, with 2 bases between the two ends. CDR3 region: CASSITDTQYF. In DNA form, the CDR3 reads TGTGCCAGCAGTATCACAGATACGCAGTATTTT.

Here the CDR3 DNA reads TGTGCTAGTGGTTTGGGTGAATCAGCCCAGCATTTT. Protein: CASGLGESAQHF. The chain recombines TRBV12-5 with TRBJ1-5, with unresolved D. Germline V gene sequence: CDR1 LGHNT, CDR2 FRNRAP. The V end was cut by 1 base, the J end by 11 bases, with 9 bases between. This CDR3 region has 12 residues.

The rearrangement links TRBV27 to TRBJ2-7; possibly TRBD2 for D (5 bases). Trimming pared 6 bases from V and 2 bases from J, leaving 8 bases between. The CDR3 runs 12 residues. Germline V gene sequence: CDR1 MNHEY, CDR2 SMNVEV (reference sequence). Written as DNA, the CDR3 is TGTGCCAGCAGGACTACCCCCTACGAGCAGTACTTC. Translated, it gives CASRTTPYEQYF.

Note on this clone: One end of the junction is discordant with germline, which a read error may explain. V is TRBV4-3 and J is TRBJ1-1; 7 nucleotides line up with TRBD1. The germline V gene encodes CDR1 LGHNA and CDR2 YSLEER. CDR3 length: 16 residues. Here the CDR3 reads CASSPGQIRGNAEAFF. The CDR3 DNA reads as TGCGCCAGCAGCCCCGGACAGATCAGGGGGAACGCTGAAGCTTTCTTT.

The chain carries TRBV19 and TRBJ1-3; D is possibly TRBD1 (5 bases). CDR3 length: 13 residues. Germline lookup yields CDR1 LNHDA and CDR2 SQIVND (reference sequence). With 5 bases removed from V and 4 bases from J, the gap between germline ends came to 9 bases. The CDR3 sequence is CASSLAGGNTIYF. Written as DNA, the CDR3 is TGTGCCAGTAGTTTGGCAGGGGGAAACACCATATATTTT. Complete variable domain (other parts from reference TRBV19 and TRBJ1-3): DGGITQSPKYLFRKEGQNVTLSCEQNLNHDAMYWYRQDPGQGLRLIYYSQIVNDFQKGDIAEGYSVSREKKESFPLTVTSAQKNPTAFYLCASSLAGGNTIYFGEGSWLTVV.